The 9 T cell receptor beta chains below were found in one sample sequenced in a study of patients and donors after allogeneic stem cell transplantation. A single record per CDR3 protein comes from TCRdb applying MiXCR to the RT-PCR reads. The sample includes approximately 430,000 distinct CDR3 sequences, 16% of them seen just once. Sequenced input: blood, either unsorted or a sorted T cell fraction (not recorded which). The receptors originated from a human donor who was either an allogeneic HSCT recipient or a stem cell or donor lymphocyte infusion donor (not recorded which). It is not recorded whose cells these are; they may come from a transplant donor.

The V call is TRBV20-1, the J call TRBJ2-7; 7 nucleotides align to TRBD2. Unmatched junction bases numbered 7, after V lost 5 bases and J lost 0 bases. The germline V gene has CDR1 DFQATT and CDR2 SNEGSKA (reference sequence). There are 14 residues in the CDR3. Here the CDR3 reads CSALAATSSYEQYF. CDR3 DNA: TGCAGTGCTCTAGCGGCGACGAGCTCCTACGAGCAGTACTTC.

Concerning this clonotype: Since a much larger clone is just one base distant, this may be a read error. The chain employs TRBV10-3 and TRBJ2-7; a possible D gene is TRBD1 (6 bases). Looked up from germline, CDR1 is ENHRY and CDR2 is SYGVKD. This CDR3 comprises 15 residues. The V end lost 6 bases, the J end lost 5 bases, and 20 bases lay between the germline ends. CDR3 sequence reads: CAIRGIDRSGHEQYF. For the CDR3, the DNA is TGTGCCATCAGGGGAATCGACAGGTCCGGCCACGAGCAGTACTTC.

The rearrangement links TRBV14 to TRBJ1-1; D might be TRBD1 (5 bases). The V end was cut by 2 bases, the J end by 3 bases, with 13 bases between. Germline lookup yields CDR1 SGHDN and CDR2 FVKESK. This CDR3 is built from 15 residues. The CDR3 loop is CASSQPGRGYTEAFF. The CDR3 DNA reads TGTGCCAGCAGCCAACCGGGAAGGGGCTACACTGAAGCTTTCTTT.

This clonotype was recorded a few times. The chain combines TRBV9 with TRBJ1-2; no clear D gene. Germline values: CDR1 SGDLS, CDR2 YYNGEE. Trimming left V 4 bases short and J 7 bases short, with 17 bases between. The CDR3 has 14 amino acids. Here the CDR3 reads CASSPSGRETGYTF. DNA for the CDR3: TGTGCCAGCAGCCCTTCGGGGAGGGAAACTGGCTACACCTTC.

This clonotype appeared many times. This sequence joins TRBV6-5 and TRBJ2-5; D gene uncertain. Deletions cut 2 bases from V and 4 bases from J, with 11 bases between. CDR1 is MNHEY, CDR2 SVGAGI, per germline. This CDR3 region has 14 residues. CDR3 sequence reads: CASSYVPWSETQYF. Here the CDR3 DNA reads TGTGCCAGCAGTTACGTACCCTGGTCAGAGACCCAGTACTTC.

This clonotype has a handful of counts. The rearrangement uses TRBV20-1 and TRBJ1-2, with D uncertain. From germline, CDR1 is DFQATT and CDR2 SNEGSKA (reference sequence). The CDR3 runs to 13 residues. V lost 0 bases and J lost 4, with 9 bases in between. CDR3 residues: CSAREEGLYGYTF. For the CDR3, the DNA is TGCAGTGCTAGAGAAGAGGGCCTCTATGGCTACACCTTC.

This clonotype was seen only a few times. The chain couples TRBV9 to TRBJ2-1; D is perhaps TRBD2 (5 bases). V was clipped by 2 bases and J by 0 bases, with 12 bases between them. The CDR3 is 16 residues long. Germline-derived CDR1 and CDR2 are SGDLS and YYNGEE. The CDR3 loop is CASSVRSGSSYNEQFF. CDR3 DNA: TGTGCCAGCAGCGTCCGCAGCGGAAGCTCCTACAATGAGCAGTTCTTC. Looking up the rest from reference TRBV9 and TRBJ2-1 gives the full variable domain: DSGVTQTPKHLITATGQRVTLRCSPRSGDLSVYWYQQSLDQGLQFLIQYYNGEERAKGNILERFSAQQFPDLHSELNLSSLELGDSALYFCASSVRSGSSYNEQFFGPGTRLTVL.

The genes are TRBV27 and TRBJ1-1; no clear D. V lost 0 bases and J lost 1, with 15 bases in between. There are 17 residues in the CDR3. CDR1 MNHEY and CDR2 SMNVEV come from the germline V gene (reference sequence). Here the CDR3 reads CASSLSRPVIRNTEAFF. CDR3 nucleotide sequence: TGTGCCAGCAGTTTATCTAGGCCAGTCATAAGGAACACTGAAGCTTTCTTT.

This clonotype was seen more than once but under ten times. CDR3 DNA sequence: TGTGCCATCAGTGATCGGCTAGCAGACTATGAGCAGTTCTTC. Amino acids: CAISDRLADYEQFF. This chain uses TRBV10-3 with TRBJ2-1; possibly TRBD2 for D (5 bases). Per the germline V gene, CDR1 is ENHRY and CDR2 is SYGVKD. Between the trimmed V and J ends, which lost 3 bases and 8 bases, there was a span of 14 bases. CDR3 size: 14 residues.